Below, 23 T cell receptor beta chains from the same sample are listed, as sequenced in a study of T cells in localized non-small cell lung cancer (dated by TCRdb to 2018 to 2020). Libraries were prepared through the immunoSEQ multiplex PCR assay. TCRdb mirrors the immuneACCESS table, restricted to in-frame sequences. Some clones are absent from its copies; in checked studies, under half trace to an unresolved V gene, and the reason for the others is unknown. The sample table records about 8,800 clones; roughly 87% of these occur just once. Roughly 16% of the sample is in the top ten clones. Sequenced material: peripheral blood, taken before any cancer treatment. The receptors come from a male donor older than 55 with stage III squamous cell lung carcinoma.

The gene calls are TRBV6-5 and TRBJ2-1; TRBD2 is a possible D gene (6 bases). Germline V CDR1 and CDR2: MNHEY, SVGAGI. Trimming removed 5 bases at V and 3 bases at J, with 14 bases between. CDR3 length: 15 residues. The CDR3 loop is CASSAEGGYYNEQFF. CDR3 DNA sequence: TGTGCCAGCAGTGCCGAGGGAGGCTACTACAATGAGCAGTTCTTC.

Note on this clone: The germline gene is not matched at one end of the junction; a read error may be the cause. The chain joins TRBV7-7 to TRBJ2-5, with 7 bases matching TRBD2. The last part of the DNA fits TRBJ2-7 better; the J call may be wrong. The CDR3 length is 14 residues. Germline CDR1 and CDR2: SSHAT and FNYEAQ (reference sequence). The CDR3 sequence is CASSLGEGNYEQYF. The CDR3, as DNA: TGTGCTAGCAGCTTAGGGGAGGGAAACTACGAGCAGTACTTC.

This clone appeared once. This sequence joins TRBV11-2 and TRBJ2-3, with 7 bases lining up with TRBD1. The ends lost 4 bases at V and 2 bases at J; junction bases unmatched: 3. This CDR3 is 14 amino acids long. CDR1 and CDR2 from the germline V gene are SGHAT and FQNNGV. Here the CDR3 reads CASSWGTATDTQYF. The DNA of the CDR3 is TGTGCCAGCAGCTGGGGGACAGCCACAGATACGCAGTATTTT.

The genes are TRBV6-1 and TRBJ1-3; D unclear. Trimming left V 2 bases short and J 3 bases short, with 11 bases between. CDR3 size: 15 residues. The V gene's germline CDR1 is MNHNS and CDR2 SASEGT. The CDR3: CASSELRMSGNTIYF. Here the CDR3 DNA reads TGTGCCAGCAGTGAACTCCGGATGAGTGGAAACACCATATATTTT.

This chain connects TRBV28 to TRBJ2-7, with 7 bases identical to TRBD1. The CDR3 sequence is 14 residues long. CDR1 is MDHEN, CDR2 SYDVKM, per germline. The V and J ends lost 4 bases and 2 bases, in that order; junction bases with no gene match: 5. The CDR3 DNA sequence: TGTGCCAGCAGTTCCGGGACAGCCACCTACGAGCAGTACTTC. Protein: CASSSGTATYEQYF.

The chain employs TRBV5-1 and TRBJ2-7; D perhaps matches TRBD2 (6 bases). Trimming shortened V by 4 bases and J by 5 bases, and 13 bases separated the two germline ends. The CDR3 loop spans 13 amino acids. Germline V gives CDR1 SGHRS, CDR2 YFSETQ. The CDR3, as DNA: TGCGCCAGCAGCCGGGGGATTGGCAACGAGCAGTACTTC. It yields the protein CASSRGIGNEQYF.

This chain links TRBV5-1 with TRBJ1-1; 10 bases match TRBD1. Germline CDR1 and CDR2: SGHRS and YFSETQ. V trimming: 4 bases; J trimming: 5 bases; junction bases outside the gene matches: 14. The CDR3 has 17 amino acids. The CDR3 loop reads CASSRSGTGAASTEAFF. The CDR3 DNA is TGCGCCAGCAGCAGATCCGGGACAGGGGCCGCCTCGACTGAAGCTTTCTTT.

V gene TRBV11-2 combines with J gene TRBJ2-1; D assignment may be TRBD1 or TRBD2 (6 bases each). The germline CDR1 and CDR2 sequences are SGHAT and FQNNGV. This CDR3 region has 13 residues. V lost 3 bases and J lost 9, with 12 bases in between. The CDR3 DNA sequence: TGTGCCAGCAGCTTGTCCGGGGGCAGTGAGCAGTTCTTC. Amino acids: CASSLSGGSEQFF.

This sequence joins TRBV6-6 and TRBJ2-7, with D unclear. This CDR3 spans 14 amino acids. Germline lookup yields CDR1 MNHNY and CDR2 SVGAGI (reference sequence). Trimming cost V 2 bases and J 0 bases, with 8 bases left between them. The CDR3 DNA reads TGTGCCAGCAGTTACGAGGTGGGCTCCTACGAGCAGTACTTC. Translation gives CASSYEVGSYEQYF.

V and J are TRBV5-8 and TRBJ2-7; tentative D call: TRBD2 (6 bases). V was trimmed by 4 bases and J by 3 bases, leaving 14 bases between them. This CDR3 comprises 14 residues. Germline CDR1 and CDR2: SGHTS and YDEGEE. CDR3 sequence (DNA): TGTGCCAGCAGCCCGATTGGAGGGATCTACGAGCAGTACTTC. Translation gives CASSPIGGIYEQYF. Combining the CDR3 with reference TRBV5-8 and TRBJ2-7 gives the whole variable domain EAGVTQSPTHLIKTRGQQATLRCSPISGHTSVYWYQQALGLGLQFLLWYDEGEERNRGNFPPRFSGRQFPNYSSELNVNALELEDSALYLCASSPIGGIYEQYFGPGTRLTVT.

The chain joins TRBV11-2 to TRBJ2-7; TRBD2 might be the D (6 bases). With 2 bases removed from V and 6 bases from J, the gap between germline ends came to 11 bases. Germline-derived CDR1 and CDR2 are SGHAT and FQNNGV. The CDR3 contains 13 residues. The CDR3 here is CASSLLRESEQYF. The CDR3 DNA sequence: TGTGCCAGCAGCTTACTCCGGGAGAGCGAGCAGTACTTC.

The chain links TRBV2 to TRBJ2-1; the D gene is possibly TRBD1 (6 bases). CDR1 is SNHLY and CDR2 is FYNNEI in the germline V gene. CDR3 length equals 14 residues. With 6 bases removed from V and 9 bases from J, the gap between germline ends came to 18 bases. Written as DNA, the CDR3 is TGTGCCAGCAGCGGACAGTCGGTAGTGAGTGAGCAGTTCTTC. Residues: CASSGQSVVSEQFF.

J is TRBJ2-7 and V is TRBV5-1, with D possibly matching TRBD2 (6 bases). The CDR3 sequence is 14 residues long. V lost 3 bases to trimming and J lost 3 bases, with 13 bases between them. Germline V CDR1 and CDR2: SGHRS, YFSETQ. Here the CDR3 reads CASSSAGPSYEQYF. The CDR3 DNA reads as TGCGCCAGCAGCTCCGCGGGGCCCAGCTACGAGCAGTACTTC.

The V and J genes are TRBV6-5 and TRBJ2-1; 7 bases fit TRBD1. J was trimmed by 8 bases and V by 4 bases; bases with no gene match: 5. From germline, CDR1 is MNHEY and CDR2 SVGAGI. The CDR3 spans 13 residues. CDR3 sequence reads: CASSSSGGDEQFF. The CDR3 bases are TGTGCCAGCAGTTCGTCAGGGGGAGATGAGCAGTTCTTC.

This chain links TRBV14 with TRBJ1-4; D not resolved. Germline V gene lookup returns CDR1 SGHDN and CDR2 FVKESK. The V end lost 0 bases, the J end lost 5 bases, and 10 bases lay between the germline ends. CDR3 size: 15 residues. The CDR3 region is CASSQDPGINEKLFF. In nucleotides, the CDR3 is TGTGCCAGCAGCCAAGATCCAGGTATCAATGAAAAACTGTTTTTT.

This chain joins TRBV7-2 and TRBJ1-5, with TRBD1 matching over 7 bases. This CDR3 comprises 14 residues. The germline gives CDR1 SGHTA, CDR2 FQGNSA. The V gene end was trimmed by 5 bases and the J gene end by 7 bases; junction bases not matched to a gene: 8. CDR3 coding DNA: TGTGCCAGCAGCCAACAGGGGTCTCAACAGCCCCAGCATTTT. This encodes CASSQQGSQQPQHF.

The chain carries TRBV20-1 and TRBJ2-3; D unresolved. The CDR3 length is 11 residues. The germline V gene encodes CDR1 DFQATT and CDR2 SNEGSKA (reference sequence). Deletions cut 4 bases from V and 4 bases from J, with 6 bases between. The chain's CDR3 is CSATFSDTQYF. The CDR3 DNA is TGCAGTGCTACCTTTTCAGATACGCAGTATTTT.

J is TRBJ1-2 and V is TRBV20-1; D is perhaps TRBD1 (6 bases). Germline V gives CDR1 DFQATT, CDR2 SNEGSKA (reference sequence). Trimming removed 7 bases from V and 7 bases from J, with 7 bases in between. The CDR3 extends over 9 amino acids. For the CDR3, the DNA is TGCAGTGAAGGGGGTGGCTACACCTTC. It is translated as CSEGGGYTF.

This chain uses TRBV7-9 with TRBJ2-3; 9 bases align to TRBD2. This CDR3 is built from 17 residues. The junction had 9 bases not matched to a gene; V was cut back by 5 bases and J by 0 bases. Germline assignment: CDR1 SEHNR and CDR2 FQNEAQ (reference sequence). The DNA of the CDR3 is TGTGCCAGCAGCAAATTAAGCGGGGGGCTAAGCACAGATACGCAGTATTTT. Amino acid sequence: CASSKLSGGLSTDTQYF.

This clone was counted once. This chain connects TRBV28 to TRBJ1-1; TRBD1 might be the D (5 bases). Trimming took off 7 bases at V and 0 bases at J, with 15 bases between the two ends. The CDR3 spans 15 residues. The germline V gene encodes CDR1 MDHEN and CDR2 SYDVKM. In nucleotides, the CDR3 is TGTGCCAGCACCTTACCTCCAGGGATGAACACTGAAGCTTTCTTT. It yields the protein CASTLPPGMNTEAFF.

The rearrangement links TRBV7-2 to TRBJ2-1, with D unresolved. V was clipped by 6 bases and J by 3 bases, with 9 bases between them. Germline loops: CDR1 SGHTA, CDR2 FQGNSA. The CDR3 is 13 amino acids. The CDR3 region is CASSYDRYNEQFF. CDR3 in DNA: TGTGCCAGCAGTTATGACCGCTACAATGAGCAGTTCTTC. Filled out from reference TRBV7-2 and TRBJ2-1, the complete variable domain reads GAGVSQSPSNKVTEKGKDVELRCDPISGHTALYWYRQSLGQGLEFLIYFQGNSAPDKSGLPSDRFSAERTGGSVSTLTIQRTQQEDSAVYLCASSYDRYNEQFFGPGTRLTVL.

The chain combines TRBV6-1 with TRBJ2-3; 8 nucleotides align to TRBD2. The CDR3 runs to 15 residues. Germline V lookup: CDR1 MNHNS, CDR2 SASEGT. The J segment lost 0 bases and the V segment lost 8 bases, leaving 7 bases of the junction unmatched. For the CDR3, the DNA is TGTGCCAGCTGCATTAGCGGGACTAGCACAGATACGCAGTATTTT. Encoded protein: CASCISGTSTDTQYF.

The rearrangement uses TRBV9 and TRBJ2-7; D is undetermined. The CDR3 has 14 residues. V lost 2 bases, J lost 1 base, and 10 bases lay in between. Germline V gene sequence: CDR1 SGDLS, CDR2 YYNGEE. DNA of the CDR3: TGTGCCAGCAGCGTCCTTCCTAAATCCTACGAGCAGTACTTC. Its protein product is CASSVLPKSYEQYF.